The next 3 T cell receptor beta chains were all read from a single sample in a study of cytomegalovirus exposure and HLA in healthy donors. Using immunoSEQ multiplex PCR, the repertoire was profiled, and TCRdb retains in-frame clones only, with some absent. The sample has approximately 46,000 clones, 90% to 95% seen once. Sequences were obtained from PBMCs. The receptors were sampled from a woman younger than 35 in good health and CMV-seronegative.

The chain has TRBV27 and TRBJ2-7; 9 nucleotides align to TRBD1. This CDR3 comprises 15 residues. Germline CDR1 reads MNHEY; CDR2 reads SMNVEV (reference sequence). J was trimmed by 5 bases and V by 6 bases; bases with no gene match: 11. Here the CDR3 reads CASRGAGQGDHEQYF. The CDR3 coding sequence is TGTGCCAGCAGAGGTGCGGGACAGGGAGACCACGAGCAGTACTTC.

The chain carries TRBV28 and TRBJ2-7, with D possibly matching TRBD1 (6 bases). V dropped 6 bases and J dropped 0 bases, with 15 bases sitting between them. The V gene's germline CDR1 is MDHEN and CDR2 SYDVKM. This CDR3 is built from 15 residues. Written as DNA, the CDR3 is TGTGCCAGCAGCCTACAGGGCTCCAGCTCCTACGAGCAGTACTTC. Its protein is CASSLQGSSSYEQYF. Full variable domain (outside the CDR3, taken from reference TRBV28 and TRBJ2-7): DVKVTQSSRYLVKRTGEKVFLECVQDMDHENMFWYRQDPGLGLRLIYFSYDVKMKEKGDIPEGYSVSREKKERFSLILESASTNQTSMYLCASSLQGSSSYEQYFGPGTRLTVT.

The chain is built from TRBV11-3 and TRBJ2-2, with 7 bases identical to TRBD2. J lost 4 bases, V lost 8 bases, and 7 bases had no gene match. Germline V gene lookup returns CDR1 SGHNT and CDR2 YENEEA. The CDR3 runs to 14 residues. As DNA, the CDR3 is TGTGCCAGCGGGGGAGGGAGTGGCACCGGGGAGCTGTTTTTT. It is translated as CASGGGSGTGELFF.